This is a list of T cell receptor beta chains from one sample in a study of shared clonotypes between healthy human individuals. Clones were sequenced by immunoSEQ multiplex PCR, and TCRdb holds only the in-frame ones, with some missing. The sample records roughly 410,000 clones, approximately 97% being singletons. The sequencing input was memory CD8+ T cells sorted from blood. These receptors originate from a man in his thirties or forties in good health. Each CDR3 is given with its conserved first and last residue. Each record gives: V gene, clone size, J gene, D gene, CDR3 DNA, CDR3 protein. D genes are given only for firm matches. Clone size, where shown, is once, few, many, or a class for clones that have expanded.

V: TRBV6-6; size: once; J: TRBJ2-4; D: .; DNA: TGTGCGGTCGAGGGGCTAGCGAAAAACATTCAGTACTTC; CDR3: CAVEGLAKNIQYF
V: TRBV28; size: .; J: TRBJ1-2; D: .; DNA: TGTGCCAGCTATCAAGGGGGGACAAGTCCTAACTATGGCTACACCTTC; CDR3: CASYQGGTSPNYGYTF
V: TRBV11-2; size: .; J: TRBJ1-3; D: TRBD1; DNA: TGTGCCAGCGGGAAAAACAGGGGTACTGGAAACACCATATATTTT; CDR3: CASGKNRGTGNTIYF
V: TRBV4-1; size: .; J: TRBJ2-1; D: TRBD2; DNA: TGCGCCAGCAGCCAAGGGCCCGGGACTAGCGGCACAAGCTCCTACAATGAGCAGTTCTTC; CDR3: CASSQGPGTSGTSSYNEQFF
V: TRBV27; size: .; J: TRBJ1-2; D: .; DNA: TGTGCCAGCAGTTTATCTGTACAGACTTATGGCTACACCTTC; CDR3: CASSLSVQTYGYTF
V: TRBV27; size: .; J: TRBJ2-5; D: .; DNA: TGTGCCAGCAGCCCCCTCACGAAGGTGGAGACCCAGTACTTC; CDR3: CASSPLTKVETQYF
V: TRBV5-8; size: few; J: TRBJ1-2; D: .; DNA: TGTGCCAGCAGCTCAGCCACAGGGCTGGGTGGCTACACCTTC; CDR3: CASSSATGLGGYTF
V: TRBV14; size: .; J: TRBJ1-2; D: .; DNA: TGTGCCAGCAGCCAAAGGGGGGGATATGGCTACACCTTC; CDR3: CASSQRGGYGYTF
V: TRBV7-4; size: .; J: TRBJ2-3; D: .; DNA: TGTGCCAGCAGCTTAGGTAGGGGAGATACGCAGTATTTT; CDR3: CASSLGRGDTQYF
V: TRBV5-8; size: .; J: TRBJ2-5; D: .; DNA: TGTGCCAGCAGCTTGGCTGGGCAGGCTGGAGAGACCCAGTACTTC; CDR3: CASSLAGQAGETQYF
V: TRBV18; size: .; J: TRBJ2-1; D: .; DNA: TGTGCCAGCTCACCTTCCCTTTACAATGAGCAGTTCTTC; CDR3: CASSPSLYNEQFF
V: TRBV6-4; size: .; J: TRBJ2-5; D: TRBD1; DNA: TGTGCCAGCAGAGAGACAGGGAGAGGGGAGACCCAGTACTTC; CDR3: CASRETGRGETQYF
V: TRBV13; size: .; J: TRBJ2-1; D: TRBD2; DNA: TGTGCCAGCAGCGGGGGACTAGCGGGGATTTACAATGAGCAGTTCTTC; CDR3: CASSGGLAGIYNEQFF
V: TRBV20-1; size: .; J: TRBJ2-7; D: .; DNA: TGCAGTGCTAGGAGCGGCTACGAGCAGTACTTC; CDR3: CSARSGYEQYF
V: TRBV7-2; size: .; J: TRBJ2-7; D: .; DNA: TGTGCCAGCAGCTTAGTTGGGGTTCCTAACTACGAGCAGTACTTC; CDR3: CASSLVGVPNYEQYF
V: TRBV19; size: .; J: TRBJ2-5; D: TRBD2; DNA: TGTGCCAGTAGTATCAGGACTAGCGGGAGGCAAGAGACCCAGTACTTC; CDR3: CASSIRTSGRQETQYF
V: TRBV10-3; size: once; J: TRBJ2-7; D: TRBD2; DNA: TGTGCCTCGGCCCTGACTAGCCCCTCCTACGAGCAGTACTTC; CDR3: CASALTSPSYEQYF
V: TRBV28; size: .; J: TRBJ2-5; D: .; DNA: TGTGCCAGCAGTGGGAGGCGTACAGGGGGGGTGGAGACCCAGTACTTC; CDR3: CASSGRRTGGVETQYF